One and the same sample provided the 18 T cell receptor beta chains below, sequenced in a study of blood T cells in healthy people across ages. Next came a second PCR, run for about 7 to 12 cycles, which used a sample-barcoded 5' primer along with a J-beta primer mix. TCRdb re-analysed the 5' RACE reads in MiXCR, keeping a single row per CDR3 protein. The data show around 870,000 distinct CDR3 sequences, 29% seen once. Sequencing was performed on blood. The origin of the receptors is a woman aged 80 or over in good health.

This chain connects TRBV7-7 to TRBJ2-3; no firm D call. This CDR3 has 14 amino acids. The germline gives CDR1 SSHAT, CDR2 FNYEAQ (reference sequence). Trimming took off 4 bases at V and 1 base at J, with 9 bases between the two ends. The CDR3 DNA reads as TGTGCCAGCAGCTCAAAGGCAGGCACAGATACGCAGTATTTT. This codes for CASSSKAGTDTQYF.

This clonotype has at least ten counts. This rearrangement joins TRBV20-1 to TRBJ2-3, with 10 positions matching TRBD2. V was clipped by 6 bases and J by 6 bases; unmatched bases: 12. The CDR3 length is 15 residues. The germline V gene has CDR1 DFQATT and CDR2 SNEGSKA (reference sequence). CDR3 nucleotides: TGCAGTGCCGGGCTTAGCGGGGGGATTTCGGATACGCAGTATTTT. Translated: CSAGLSGGISDTQYF.

This clonotype was counted ten times or more. J is TRBJ2-1 and V is TRBV12-3 or TRBV12-4; D is uncertain. V gave up 6 bases and J gave up 15 bases, with 15 bases separating them. The CDR3 has 11 residues. CDR3 sequence reads: CASSHDRLRFF. CDR3 coding DNA: TGTGCCAGCAGCCACGACCGATTACGGTTCTTC.

The chain joins TRBV6-2 or TRBV6-3 to TRBJ1-4, with 7 bases identical to TRBD1. The V and J ends lost 6 bases and 2 bases, in that order; junction bases with no gene match: 6. Looked up from germline, CDR1 is MNHEY and CDR2 is SVGEGT. This CDR3 contains 15 residues. The chain's CDR3 is CASSPSTGTNEKLFF. DNA of the CDR3: TGTGCCAGCAGCCCCTCGACAGGGACTAATGAAAAACTGTTTTTT.

Note on this clonotype: This may be a read error, as it is one base from a much larger clone. The rearrangement uses TRBV3-1 and TRBJ2-3; tentative D call: TRBD1 (6 bases). Germline CDR1 reads LGHDT; CDR2 reads YNNKEL (reference sequence). The CDR3 contains 16 residues. Here the CDR3 DNA reads TGTGCCTGCAGCCAAGGTCCCGGACAGAGCACAGATACGCAGTATTTT. As protein: CACSQGPGQSTDTQYF.

The V and J genes are TRBV6-5 and TRBJ2-1, with a possible D match to TRBD1 (5 bases). Trimming cost V 0 bases and J 7 bases, with 13 bases left between them. Germline-derived CDR1 and CDR2 are MNHEY and SVGAGI. The length of the CDR3 is 15 residues. The chain's CDR3 is CASSYSMETENEQFF. Written as DNA, the CDR3 is TGTGCCAGCAGTTACTCGATGGAGACAGAGAATGAGCAGTTCTTC.

This clonotype was found once. The chain couples TRBV24-1 to TRBJ2-3, with 7 bases matching TRBD2. J gave up 8 bases and V 7 bases, and 14 bases lay outside the gene matches. Germline V lookup: CDR1 KGHDR, CDR2 SFDVKD. CDR3 length: 15 amino acids. The CDR3: CATSDVPSGQGTQYF. CDR3 bases: TGTGCCACCAGCGACGTCCCTAGCGGCCAAGGTACGCAGTATTTT.

A note on this clonotype: A junction boundary mismatches the germline segment, possibly from a read error. The chain recombines TRBV10-3 with TRBJ1-1; D is unclear. Germline CDR1 reads ENHRY; CDR2 reads SYGVKD. The CDR3 totals 12 residues. This CDR3 reads CAISGPNTETFF. The CDR3 DNA reads as TGTGCCATCAGTGGACCCAACACTGAAACTTTCTTT.

This clonotype has just one count. A much larger clone differs from this one at a single base, so this may be a read error. Since no conserved phenylalanine or tryptophan closes the CDR3, a read error is the likely cause. This rearrangement joins TRBV7-9 to TRBJ1-2; 7 bases line up with TRBD1. Germline CDR1 and CDR2: SEHNR and FQNEAQ (reference sequence). The CDR3 runs to 14 residues. The trim removed 5 bases at V and 3 bases at J, leaving 6 bases unmatched. The CDR3 DNA is TGTGCCAGCAGCCTAGACGGGACAGACTATGGCTACACCTGC. This sequence encodes CASSLDGTDYGYTC.

For the CDR3, the DNA is TGTGCCAGCAGCTTACTACTACGGGGTGAGCAGTTCTTC. Amino acid sequence: CASSLLLRGEQFF. The V and J genes are TRBV7-2 and TRBJ2-1; TRBD2 is a possible D gene (5 bases). The CDR3 sequence is 13 residues long. Germline V gene lookup returns CDR1 SGHTA and CDR2 FQGNSA. With 2 bases removed from V and 9 bases from J, the gap between germline ends came to 11 bases.

The V gene is TRBV18, the J gene TRBJ1-6, with 9 bases identical to TRBD1. J was trimmed by 6 bases and V by 3 bases; bases with no gene match: 6. This CDR3 contains 16 residues. In germline, CDR1 is KGHSH, CDR2 LQKENI. CDR3 sequence (DNA): TGTGCCAGCTCACCCGTGGACAGGGGAAGTAATTCACCCCTCCACTTT. This codes for CASSPVDRGSNSPLHF.

This sequence joins TRBV29-1 and TRBJ2-5; D might be TRBD1 or TRBD2, each matching 8 bases. This CDR3 contains 19 residues. Germline CDR1 SQVTM, CDR2 ANQGSEA. V lost 0 bases, J lost 1 base, and 24 bases lay in between. The CDR3 sequence is CSVEDPGRGRLAGQETQYF. CDR3 bases: TGCAGCGTTGAAGATCCGGGCAGGGGGCGGCTAGCGGGCCAAGAGACCCAGTACTTC.

The chain recombines TRBV20-1 with TRBJ2-4; 7 nucleotides align to TRBD2. The CDR3 is made up of 13 amino acids. V dropped 5 bases and J dropped 8; count of bases not matched to a gene: 9. Germline-derived CDR1 and CDR2 are DFQATT and SNEGSKA (reference sequence). The CDR3 reads CSAQRSGGDIQYF. The CDR3 DNA is TGCAGTGCTCAACGGTCGGGGGGTGACATTCAGTACTTC.

This rearrangement joins TRBV12-3 or TRBV12-4 to TRBJ1-5; D might be TRBD1 (5 bases). The CDR3 has 13 amino acids. The V end lost 9 bases, the J end lost 3 bases, and 12 bases lay between the germline ends. The CDR3 DNA sequence: TGTGCCAGTGGCGAGGGGATCAATCAGCCCCAGCATTTT. This gives the protein CASGEGINQPQHF.

Regarding this clonotype: A much larger clone lies one base from this, so it may be a read error. The gene calls are TRBV27 and TRBJ2-7; possible D gene TRBD2, 6 bases. The germline V gene encodes CDR1 MNHEY and CDR2 SMNVEV (reference sequence). V lost 1 base to trimming and J lost 3 bases, with 13 bases between them. The CDR3 is 15 residues long. The CDR3 nucleotides are TGTGCCAGCAGTTTATTTGGGGCTAGCGACTACGAGCAGTACTTC. The encoded protein is CASSLFGASDYEQYF.

About this clonotype itself: A much larger clone differs by one base, so this may be a read error. CDR3 protein: CASSLGGIPPGANVLTF. CDR3 bases: TGTGCCAGCAGTTTAGGGGGTATCCCCCCTGGGGCCAACGTCCTGACTTTC. This chain uses TRBV12-3 or TRBV12-4 with TRBJ2-6; D remains ambiguous. The CDR3 is 17 amino acids. V lost 1 base, J lost 2 bases, and 12 bases lay in between.

This clonotype occurred many times. The chain carries TRBV15 and TRBJ1-5; D call uncertain. Germline values: CDR1 LNHNV, CDR2 YYDKDF (reference sequence). V lost 1 base and J 6 bases, leaving 19 bases between the germline ends. The CDR3 is 17 residues long. This chain's CDR3 is CATSRGGSSGVGQPQHF. The CDR3 DNA reads as TGTGCCACCAGCAGAGGTGGGAGTAGTGGGGTGGGTCAGCCCCAGCATTTT.

This clonotype was observed many times. This rearrangement joins TRBV12-3 or TRBV12-4 to TRBJ1-4, with TRBD1 matching over 8 bases. This CDR3 is built from 15 residues. The junction had 3 bases not matched to a gene; V was cut back by 4 bases and J by 2 bases. DNA for the CDR3: TGTGCCAGCAGTTCTCAGGGGGCCACTAATGAAAAACTGTTTTTT. It specifies CASSSQGATNEKLFF.